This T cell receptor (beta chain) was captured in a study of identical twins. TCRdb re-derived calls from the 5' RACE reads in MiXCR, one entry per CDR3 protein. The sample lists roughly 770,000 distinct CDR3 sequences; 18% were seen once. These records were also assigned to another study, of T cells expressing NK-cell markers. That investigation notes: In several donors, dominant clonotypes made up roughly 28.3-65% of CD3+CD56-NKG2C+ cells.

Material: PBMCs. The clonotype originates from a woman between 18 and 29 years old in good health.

CDR3 DNA: TGTGCCAGCAGTCACCCGGGACAGGGTATCGGTGAGCAGTTCTTC. Its translation: CASSHPGQGIGEQFF. The chain couples TRBV6-5 to TRBJ2-1; 9 bases are shared with TRBD1. The CDR3 loop spans 15 amino acids. V lost 5 bases, J lost 9 bases, and 11 bases stayed unmatched. Germline lookup yields CDR1 MNHEY and CDR2 SVGAGI.